The clone carrying this TCR beta chain showed up many times. The time point: newly diagnosed GD, antithyroid drugs for less than 3 months. PBMC RNA was the source of the TCR library. As a group, patients came from one endocrinology department in Xi'an, China. From each patient, roughly 9 milliliters of peripheral blood was drawn and collected into an EDTA anticoagulant tube. This specimen belongs to a study of regulatory T cells in long-lasting Graves disease. The CDR3 runs to 15 residues. The germline CDR1 and CDR2 sequences are DFQATT and SNEGSKA (reference sequence). Trimming took off 6 bases at V and 7 bases at J, with 19 bases between the two ends. The TCR beta library used iRepertoire HTBI primers with Arm-PCR amplification of CDR3. Original analysis: Analysis of the samples identified more than 60 TRBV and about 14 TRBJ segments. TCRdb ran MiXCR on the multiplex PCR reads and lists one entry per CDR3 protein. TCRdb, not the original authors, processed these V and J calls. This repertoire shows more than 300,000 distinct CDR3 sequences, 15% to 18% found once; its top ten account for around a fifth.

The V gene is TRBV20-1, the J gene TRBJ1-6; D is perhaps TRBD1 (5 bases). This TCR came from a female donor with Graves disease. This material consisted of peripheral blood mononuclear cells (PBMCs), taken at new diagnosis, from a patient treated with antithyroid drugs. The CDR3 here is CSAQPSGSYNSPLHF. For the CDR3, the DNA is TGCAGTGCCCAACCGTCAGGGAGTTACAATTCACCCCTCCACTTT.